In its sample, the clone carrying this T cell receptor (beta chain) was seen a few times. Its antigen is as yet unknown. This entry comes from a study of T-cell memory formation after mild COVID-19. Across the study: Largely donor-specific TCR clusters were found.

The CDR3 has 16 residues. Germline CDR1 MNHNY, CDR2 SVGAGI (reference sequence). The trim removed 2 bases at V and 5 bases at J, leaving 7 bases unmatched. TCRdb reanalysed the 5' RACE reads using MiXCR and keeps one entry per CDR3 protein. This sample has approximately 350,000 distinct CDR3 sequences; around an eighth occur once, and the top ten carry roughly 22%. Study-wide points: Prior to infection, memory already included some responding clones, suggesting cross-reactive memory joined. Researchers report contracting CD4+ clones mostly in CM and EM, with CD8+ clones in EMRA.

This clonotype originated in a man in his late teens or twenties who had mild COVID-19 (a few samples of this study predate the infection). Cell type and time point are not known. The V call is TRBV6-6, the J call TRBJ2-1; the match to TRBD1 covers 9 bases. The specimen sequenced was PBMCs or a T cell subset sorted from them (not recorded which). The CDR3 reads CASSYPRDRVDNEQFF. CDR3 DNA: TGTGCCAGCAGTTACCCCCGGGACAGGGTTGACAATGAGCAGTTCTTC.